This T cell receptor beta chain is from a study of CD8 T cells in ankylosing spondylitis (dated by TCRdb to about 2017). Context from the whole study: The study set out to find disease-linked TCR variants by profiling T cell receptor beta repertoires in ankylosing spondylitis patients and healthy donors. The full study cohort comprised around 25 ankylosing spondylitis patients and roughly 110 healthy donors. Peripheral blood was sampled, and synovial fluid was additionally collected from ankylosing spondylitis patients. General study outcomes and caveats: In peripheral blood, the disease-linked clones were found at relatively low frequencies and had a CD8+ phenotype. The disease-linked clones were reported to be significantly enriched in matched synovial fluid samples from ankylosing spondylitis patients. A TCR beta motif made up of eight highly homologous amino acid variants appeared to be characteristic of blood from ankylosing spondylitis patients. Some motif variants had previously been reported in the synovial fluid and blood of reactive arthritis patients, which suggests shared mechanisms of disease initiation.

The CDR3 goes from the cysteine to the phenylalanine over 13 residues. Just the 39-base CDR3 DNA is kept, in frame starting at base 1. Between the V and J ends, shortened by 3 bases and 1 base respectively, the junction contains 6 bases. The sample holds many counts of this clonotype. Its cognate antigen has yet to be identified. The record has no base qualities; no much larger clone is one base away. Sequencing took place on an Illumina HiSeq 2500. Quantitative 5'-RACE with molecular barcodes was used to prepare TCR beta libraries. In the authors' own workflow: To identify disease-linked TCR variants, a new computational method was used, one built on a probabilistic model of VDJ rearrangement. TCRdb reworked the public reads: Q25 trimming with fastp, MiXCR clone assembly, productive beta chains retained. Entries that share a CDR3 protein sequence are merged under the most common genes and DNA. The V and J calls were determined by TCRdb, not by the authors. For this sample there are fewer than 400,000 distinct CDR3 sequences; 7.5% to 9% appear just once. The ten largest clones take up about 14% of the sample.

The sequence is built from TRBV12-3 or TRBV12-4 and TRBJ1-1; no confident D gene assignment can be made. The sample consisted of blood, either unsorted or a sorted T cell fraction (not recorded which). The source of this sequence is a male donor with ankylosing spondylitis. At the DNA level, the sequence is TGTGCCAGCAGTTTTGGACCGAACACTGAAGCTTTCTTT. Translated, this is CASSFGPNTEAFF.